A selection of T cell receptor beta chains follows, all from one sample in a study of blood T cells in healthy people across ages. From the 5' RACE reads, TCRdb called clonotypes with MiXCR, one entry per CDR3 protein. This sample yields 730,000 or so distinct CDR3 sequences, of which approximately 40% are seen a single time; 25% to 30% belongs to the top ten. Sequencing was performed on blood. Source of these receptors: a man of 80 years or more in good health. CDR3s include the opening cysteine and the closing phenylalanine or tryptophan. A D gene is named only where the DNA matches it firmly. The size entry is marked missing in some rows and otherwise reads once, few, many or a size class.

d_call j_call cdr3_length v_call clone_size cdr3_aa cdr3_nt
TRBD2 TRBJ2-5 16 TRBV4-2 . CASSQGSSGGLETQYF TGTGCCAGCAGCCAAGGTTCTAGCGGGGGTTTAGAGACCCAGTACTTC
. TRBJ1-4 14 TRBV29-1 once CSVEGDATNEKLFF TGCAGCGTAGAAGGGGACGCAACTAATGAAAAACTGTTTTTT
TRBD2 TRBJ2-3 17 TRBV12-3/TRBV12-4 . CASSLSLAGGSTDTQYF TGTGCCAGCAGTTTGTCGCTAGCGGGGGGGAGCACAGATACGCAGTATTTT
TRBD2 TRBJ2-5 15 TRBV7-9 . CASSSSREGAETQYF TGTGCCAGCAGCTCCTCCCGGGAGGGAGCAGAGACCCAGTACTTC
. TRBJ1-2 14 TRBV7-2 once CASSLGGFNYGYTF TGTGCCAGCAGCTTAGGCGGATTTAACTATGGCTACACCTTC
. TRBJ2-3 15 TRBV29-1 few CSVGTGWVFTDTQYF TGCAGCGTTGGAACAGGTTGGGTCTTCACAGATACGCAGTATTTT
TRBD1 TRBJ2-5 15 TRBV9 . CASSVGWGQQETQYF TGTGCCAGCAGCGTAGGGTGGGGACAGCAAGAGACCCAGTACTTC
. TRBJ1-4 15 TRBV6-6 . CASSYSGLTNEKLFF TGTGCCAGCAGTTACTCAGGGTTAACTAATGAAAAACTGTTTTTT
. TRBJ1-1 15 TRBV6-2/TRBV6-3 . CASSFTGLWDTEAFF TGTGCCAGCAGTTTCACAGGCCTTTGGGACACTGAAGCTTTCTTT
. TRBJ2-7 14 TRBV7-2 few CASSLVQASYEQYF TGTGCCAGCAGCTTAGTCCAAGCGTCCTACGAGCAGTACTTC
. TRBJ2-7 16 TRBV9 . CASSVGIGASSYEQYF TGTGCCAGCAGCGTAGGCATAGGGGCGAGCTCCTACGAGCAGTACTTC
. TRBJ2-3 14 TRBV25-1 many CASSEQRATDTQYF TGTGCCAGCAGTGAGCAGCGGGCCACAGATACGCAGTATTTT
TRBD1 TRBJ2-5 16 TRBV20-1 . CSARAAGGRVAETQYF TGCAGTGCTAGAGCCGCAGGGGGAAGAGTCGCGGAGACCCAGTACTTC